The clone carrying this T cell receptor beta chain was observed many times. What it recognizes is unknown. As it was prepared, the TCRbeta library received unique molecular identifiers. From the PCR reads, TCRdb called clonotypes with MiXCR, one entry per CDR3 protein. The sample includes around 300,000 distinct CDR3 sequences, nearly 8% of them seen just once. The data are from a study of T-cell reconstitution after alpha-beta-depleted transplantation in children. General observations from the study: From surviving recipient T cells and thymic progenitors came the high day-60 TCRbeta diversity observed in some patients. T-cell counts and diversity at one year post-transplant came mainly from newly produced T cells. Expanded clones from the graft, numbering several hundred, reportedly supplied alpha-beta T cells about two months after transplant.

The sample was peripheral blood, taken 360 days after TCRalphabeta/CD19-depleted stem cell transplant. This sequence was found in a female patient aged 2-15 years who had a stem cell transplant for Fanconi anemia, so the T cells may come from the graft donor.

In DNA, the CDR3 is TGCAGTGCTAGTTTCACCATGAGGGGAGAGACCCAGTACTTC. Amino acids: CSASFTMRGETQYF. The V call is TRBV20-1, the J call TRBJ2-5; either TRBD1 or TRBD2 may supply D (5 bases each). This CDR3 is 14 amino acids long. The germline gives CDR1 DFQATT, CDR2 SNEGSKA (reference sequence). V was shortened by 3 bases and J by 4 bases, with 15 bases between the two germline ends.